The 20 T cell receptor beta chains below all came from one sample that was sequenced in a study of CD8+CD57+ T cells in acquired aplastic anemia. Flow cytometry had shown expanded CD8+CD57+ cells in the patients chosen for sequencing. The study profiled TCR beta VDJ and CDR3 using genomic DNA as template. TCRdb fed the reads into MiXCR, producing one record per CDR3 protein. The top ten clones hold 7.8% of a sample with fewer than 250,000 distinct CDR3 sequences, 40% to 50% of them seen once. Sequencing was performed on sorted CD4+, CD8+, or CD8+CD57+ T cells (not recorded which) from PBMCs. The receptor set was obtained from a human donor with aplastic anemia.

V and J are TRBV20-1 and TRBJ1-5, with no clear D. The ends were cut back, 6 bases at V and 7 bases at J, with 19 bases in the middle. Germline V CDR1 and CDR2: DFQATT, SNEGSKA (reference sequence). This CDR3 comprises 14 residues. The CDR3 sequence: CSASSIFAVQPQHF. The CDR3 bases are TGCAGTGCCAGTAGTATTTTCGCAGTACAGCCCCAGCATTTT.

The chain is built from TRBV9 and TRBJ1-1, with 10 bases that match TRBD1. The germline CDR1 and CDR2 sequences are SGDLS and YYNGEE. The V gene end was trimmed by 4 bases and the J gene end by 3 bases; junction bases not matched to a gene: 6. The CDR3 is made up of 15 amino acids. The CDR3 protein is CASSPVGTGDTEAFF. The DNA for the CDR3 is TGTGCCAGCAGCCCAGTCGGGACAGGGGACACTGAAGCTTTCTTT.

This chain connects TRBV7-6 to TRBJ1-1; TRBD1 is a possible D gene (6 bases). The CDR3 loop spans 18 amino acids. V lost 5 bases, J lost 3 bases, and 25 bases lay in between. CDR1 and CDR2 from the germline V gene are SGHVS and FNYEAQ. CDR3 nucleotides: TGTGCCAGCAGCCAAAGAGGGGCATTCGGGGGCGCGGACACTGAAGCTTTCTTT. Translation gives CASSQRGAFGGADTEAFF.

The CDR3: CASSLQGARYEQYF. CDR3 DNA: TGCGCCAGCAGCCTTCAGGGGGCGCGTTACGAGCAGTACTTC. The chain joins TRBV5-1 to TRBJ2-7; 8 bases line up with TRBD1. J was trimmed by 4 bases and V by 4 bases; bases with no gene match: 7. CDR3 length: 14 residues. Germline V CDR1 and CDR2: SGHRS, YFSETQ.

This clonotype was counted many times. This sequence joins TRBV20-1 and TRBJ1-5; possible D gene TRBD1, 6 bases. Germline CDR1 reads DFQATT; CDR2 reads SNEGSKA (reference sequence). The CDR3 is 16 residues long. V dropped 2 bases and J dropped 0 bases, with 14 bases sitting between them. The CDR3 reads CSARSRDTDSNQPQHF. Here the CDR3 DNA reads TGCAGTGCTAGATCACGGGACACTGATAGCAATCAGCCCCAGCATTTT.

This clonotype was seen at least ten times. The chain uses TRBV30 and TRBJ1-2; D uncertain. Germline values: CDR1 GTSNPN, CDR2 SVGIG (reference sequence). The CDR3 loop spans 12 amino acids. V was pared by 6 bases and J by 3 bases, with 11 bases between. In nucleotides, the CDR3 is TGTGCCTGCGATCGGTACGACTATGGCTACACCTTC. Residues: CACDRYDYGYTF.

The chain is built from TRBV25-1 and TRBJ2-3, with D perhaps TRBD1 (5 bases). CDR3 size: 13 residues. Per the germline V gene, CDR1 is MGHDK and CDR2 is SYGVNS. V was shortened by 6 bases and J by 6 bases, with 13 bases between the two germline ends. The CDR3 DNA reads TGTGCCAGCAGGGGTTTTGGGGCGGATACGCAGTATTTT. It is translated as CASRGFGADTQYF.

In this sample, this clonotype turned up a few times. J is TRBJ1-2 and V is TRBV6-5; maybe TRBD1 (5 bases). The CDR3 extends over 15 amino acids. Between the trimmed V and J ends, which lost 6 bases and 0 bases, there was a span of 14 bases. The germline CDR1 and CDR2 sequences are MNHEY and SVGAGI. The CDR3 DNA reads as TGTGCCAGCAGAGCACCCCGGGGCCCTAACTATGGCTACACCTTC. This codes for CASRAPRGPNYGYTF.

The rearrangement joins TRBV7-9 to TRBJ1-2; no clear D gene. In germline, CDR1 is SEHNR, CDR2 FQNEAQ (reference sequence). CDR3 length: 11 amino acids. V lost 5 bases, J lost 8 bases, and 9 bases lay in between. CDR3 DNA sequence: TGTGCCAGCAGCCAAGAAGAGGGCTACACCTTC. Translating it yields CASSQEEGYTF.

Ten or more counts support this clonotype. The chain has TRBV7-9 and TRBJ2-3; D may be TRBD1 (6 bases). There are 15 residues in the CDR3. Germline loops: CDR1 SEHNR, CDR2 FQNEAQ (reference sequence). Trimming removed 5 bases from V and 0 bases from J, with 12 bases in between. CDR3 sequence reads: CASSETGGSTDTQYF. DNA for the CDR3: TGTGCCAGCAGCGAGACAGGAGGCAGCACAGATACGCAGTATTTT.

The chain is built from TRBV20-1 and TRBJ2-1; TRBD2 matches 7 bases. Looked up from germline, CDR1 is DFQATT and CDR2 is SNEGSKA (reference sequence). The J segment lost 3 bases and the V segment lost 5 bases, leaving 10 bases of the junction unmatched. There are 15 residues in the CDR3. CDR3 protein: CSAAKLPSGYNEQFF. CDR3 bases: TGCAGTGCTGCCAAATTACCTAGCGGCTACAATGAGCAGTTCTTC.

This clonotype was counted only a few times. V gene TRBV2 combines with J gene TRBJ2-2; D gene uncertain. Trimming removed 6 bases at V and 2 bases at J, with 10 bases between. Germline CDR1 SNHLY, CDR2 FYNNEI. This CDR3 is 14 amino acids long. CDR3 amino acids: CASSGTENTGELFF. CDR3 DNA sequence: TGTGCCAGCAGCGGTACGGAAAACACCGGGGAGCTGTTTTTT. The full variable domain, completed using reference TRBV2 and TRBJ2-2, is EPEVTQTPSHQVTQMGQEVILRCVPISNHLYFYWYRQILGQKVEFLVSFYNNEISEKSEIFDDQFSVERPDGSNFTLKIRSTKLEDSAMYFCASSGTENTGELFFGEGSRLTVL.

This clonotype has only one observation. The CDR3 is CASSAGLDQTQYF. CDR3 coding DNA: TGTGCCAGCAGTGCCGGACTGGACCAGACCCAGTACTTC. This chain connects TRBV2 to TRBJ2-5, with D maybe TRBD2 (5 bases). Germline V gives CDR1 SNHLY, CDR2 FYNNEI. The CDR3 totals 13 residues. The V gene lost 4 bases and the J gene lost 6 bases, with 12 bases spanning the gap.

This chain links TRBV11-2 with TRBJ2-1; weak D call: TRBD2 (6 bases). V dropped 5 bases and J dropped 6 bases, with 29 bases sitting between them. Germline V gene data show CDR1 as SGHAT and CDR2 as FQNNGV. The CDR3 consists of 19 residues. CDR3 sequence reads: CASSQEPLGGISGGNEQFF. CDR3 in DNA: TGTGCCAGCAGCCAAGAACCGTTAGGCGGGATCTCTGGGGGCAATGAGCAGTTCTTC.

V usage is TRBV2 and J usage is TRBJ2-1, with 11 nucleotides matching TRBD2. The CDR3 spans 14 residues. J lost 7 bases, V lost 6 bases, and 5 bases had no gene match. From germline, CDR1 is SNHLY and CDR2 FYNNEI. The CDR3 protein is CASRPTSGGNEQFF. CDR3 nucleotide sequence: TGTGCCAGCAGACCTACTAGCGGGGGTAATGAGCAGTTCTTC.

The sample holds many counts of this clonotype. The chain has TRBV7-9 and TRBJ2-7, with 9 bases fitting TRBD1. The germline gives CDR1 SEHNR, CDR2 FQNEAQ (reference sequence). V was pared by 4 bases and J by 1 base, with 5 bases of the junction left unmatched. The CDR3 runs to 15 residues. In nucleotides, the CDR3 is TGTGCCAGCAGCTACCTGGGACAGGGATCCTACGAGCAGTACTTC. Translated: CASSYLGQGSYEQYF.

The chain is built from TRBV19 and TRBJ1-2; 9 nucleotides align to TRBD1. This CDR3 is 16 amino acids long. The V gene's germline CDR1 is LNHDA and CDR2 SQIVND (reference sequence). Germline trimming cut 7 bases from V and 8 bases from J; bases unmatched to any gene: 17. CDR3 DNA sequence: TGTGCCAGTACCCTCCACGGGGCCGGGACAGGGAGCGGCTACACCTTC. It yields the protein CASTLHGAGTGSGYTF. Together with reference TRBV19 and TRBJ1-2, the CDR3 gives the full variable domain: DGGITQSPKYLFRKEGQNVTLSCEQNLNHDAMYWYRQDPGQGLRLIYYSQIVNDFQKGDIAEGYSVSREKKESFPLTVTSAQKNPTAFYLCASTLHGAGTGSGYTFGSGTRLTVV.

This chain joins TRBV7-9 and TRBJ2-5, with D uncertain. Germline CDR1 reads SEHNR; CDR2 reads FQNEAQ (reference sequence). CDR3 length: 14 amino acids. V was trimmed by 3 bases and J by 5 bases, leaving 13 bases between them. As DNA, the CDR3 is TGTGCCAGCAGCTTGACCCCTTCGAGGGAGACCCAGTACTTC. This sequence encodes CASSLTPSRETQYF.

This chain connects TRBV15 to TRBJ2-3; 13 positions match TRBD2. V lost 3 bases and J lost 6; bases outside the gene matches: 3. Per germline, CDR1 LNHNV and CDR2 YYDKDF (reference sequence). CDR3 length equals 15 residues. The CDR3 DNA reads as TGTGCCACCAGCAGCACTAGCGGGGGGGCGGATACGCAGTATTTT. Translating it yields CATSSTSGGADTQYF.

The rearrangement uses TRBV5-1 and TRBJ2-1; 10 bases agree with TRBD1. Germline V gene sequence: CDR1 SGHRS, CDR2 YFSETQ. The J segment lost 15 bases and the V segment lost 4 bases, leaving 10 bases of the junction unmatched. This CDR3 is 13 amino acids long. The CDR3 spells CASSPGTGALGFF. The CDR3 DNA reads as TGCGCCAGCAGCCCCGGGACAGGGGCCCTGGGGTTCTTC.